These T cell receptor beta chains were read from a single sample in a study of cytomegalovirus exposure and HLA in healthy donors. Profiled with immunoSEQ multiplex PCR; TCRdb holds only in-frame clones, not every one. The sample yields 130,000 or so clones, roughly 88% seen once. Sequences were obtained from PBMCs. The receptors were sampled from a woman aged 18-29 years in good health and CMV-seropositive. Each CDR3 is given with its conserved first and last residue. D genes are given only for firm matches. Clone size, where shown, is once, few, many, or a class for clones that have expanded.

abundance: NA; j_gene: TRBJ2-1; d_gene: NA; v_gene: TRBV10-1; CDR3nt: TGCGCCAGCAGTGACCCAAAGGAGGGGCTAGGTTTGAGCAATGAGCAGTTCTTC; CDR3aa: CASSDPKEGLGLSNEQFF
abundance: NA; j_gene: TRBJ1-2; d_gene: TRBD1; v_gene: TRBV30; CDR3nt: TGTGCCTGGAGCAGGGGGCGCGAGTTCTATGGCTACACCTTC; CDR3aa: CAWSRGREFYGYTF
abundance: NA; j_gene: TRBJ1-3; d_gene: NA; v_gene: TRBV6-1; CDR3nt: TGTGCCAGCAGTGAGAACTTCTCTGGAAACACCATATATTTT; CDR3aa: CASSENFSGNTIYF
abundance: NA; j_gene: TRBJ2-5; d_gene: TRBD1; v_gene: TRBV15; CDR3nt: TGTGCCACCAGAAGGACAGGGGCTAGGCCCCAGTACTTC; CDR3aa: CATRRTGARPQYF
abundance: NA; j_gene: TRBJ2-3; d_gene: NA; v_gene: TRBV6-5; CDR3nt: TGTGCGTCAGAGGGAGCAGATACGCAGTATTTT; CDR3aa: CASEGADTQYF
abundance: few; j_gene: TRBJ1-2; d_gene: NA; v_gene: TRBV25-1; CDR3nt: TGTGCCAGCAGTGAACCACAGGAAGGCTACACCTTC; CDR3aa: CASSEPQEGYTF
abundance: NA; j_gene: TRBJ2-7; d_gene: TRBD1; v_gene: TRBV6-5; CDR3nt: TGTGCCAGCAGTTACGGGGGACAGCTCGAGCAGTACTTC; CDR3aa: CASSYGGQLEQYF
abundance: NA; j_gene: TRBJ1-1; d_gene: TRBD1; v_gene: TRBV7-9; CDR3nt: TGTGCCAGCAGTCTACTCACAGGGGGAGCCACTGAAGCTTTCTTT; CDR3aa: CASSLLTGGATEAFF
abundance: NA; j_gene: TRBJ1-4; d_gene: NA; v_gene: TRBV4-1; CDR3nt: TGCGCCAGCAGCCCAGTAGGCAGGGCCCGTAATGAAAAACTGTTTTTT; CDR3aa: CASSPVGRARNEKLFF
abundance: NA; j_gene: TRBJ1-2; d_gene: NA; v_gene: TRBV6-1; CDR3nt: TGTGCCAGCAGTGTCACAGGCGACTATGGCTACACCTTC; CDR3aa: CASSVTGDYGYTF
abundance: once; j_gene: TRBJ2-7; d_gene: NA; v_gene: TRBV6-1; CDR3nt: TGTGCCCTCGAGGGGGAGGGTTACTTC; CDR3aa: CALEGEGYF
abundance: NA; j_gene: TRBJ2-7; d_gene: TRBD2; v_gene: TRBV2; CDR3nt: TGTGCCAGCAGTGAGGCTAGCGGATCCTACGAGCAGTACTTC; CDR3aa: CASSEASGSYEQYF
abundance: NA; j_gene: TRBJ2-2; d_gene: TRBD2; v_gene: TRBV5-1; CDR3nt: TGCGCCAGCAGCCTCGACCCGGGGGGGGCCGGGGAGCTGTTTTTT; CDR3aa: CASSLDPGGAGELFF
abundance: NA; j_gene: TRBJ1-3; d_gene: NA; v_gene: TRBV7-9; CDR3nt: TGTGCCAGCAGCTTATCCTACTCTGGAAACACCATATATTTT; CDR3aa: CASSLSYSGNTIYF
abundance: NA; j_gene: TRBJ1-3; d_gene: NA; v_gene: TRBV19; CDR3nt: TGTGCCAGTAGTATATACGGGAGTGGAAACACCATATATTTT; CDR3aa: CASSIYGSGNTIYF
abundance: NA; j_gene: TRBJ2-1; d_gene: NA; v_gene: TRBV6-1; CDR3nt: TGTGCCAGCGGGGTGGCGGGGGCATACAATGAGCAGTTCTTC; CDR3aa: CASGVAGAYNEQFF
abundance: NA; j_gene: TRBJ1-5; d_gene: NA; v_gene: TRBV28; CDR3nt: TGTGCCAGCAGCTTATCCCGGGAAGCAGTTAGCAATCAGCCCCAGCATTTT; CDR3aa: CASSLSREAVSNQPQHF
abundance: NA; j_gene: TRBJ2-5; d_gene: TRBD2; v_gene: TRBV9; CDR3nt: TGTGCCAGCAGCGAGGGGACTAGCGGATGGGAAGAGACCCAGTACTTC; CDR3aa: CASSEGTSGWEETQYF
abundance: NA; j_gene: TRBJ2-3; d_gene: TRBD2; v_gene: TRBV7-9; CDR3nt: TGTGCCAGCAGCTTACGCGGGGGGGAGGCAGATACGCAGTATTTT; CDR3aa: CASSLRGGEADTQYF
abundance: NA; j_gene: TRBJ2-1; d_gene: NA; v_gene: TRBV5-4; CDR3nt: TGTGCCAGCAGCTTGGTTAGCGCTGGCGAGCAGTTCTTC; CDR3aa: CASSLVSAGEQFF
abundance: NA; j_gene: TRBJ2-3; d_gene: NA; v_gene: TRBV9; CDR3nt: TGTGCCAGCAGCGTAACTAGTTCAAGCACAGATACGCAGTATTTT; CDR3aa: CASSVTSSSTDTQYF
abundance: NA; j_gene: TRBJ1-6; d_gene: TRBD1; v_gene: TRBV5-5; CDR3nt: TGTGCCAGCAGCTTGGCCTGGGACAGGGGCAATTCACCCCTCCACTTT; CDR3aa: CASSLAWDRGNSPLHF
abundance: NA; j_gene: TRBJ1-2; d_gene: TRBD1; v_gene: TRBV28; CDR3nt: TGTGCCAGCAGCCCCGGGACAGGGGTTTATGGCTACACCTTC; CDR3aa: CASSPGTGVYGYTF
abundance: NA; j_gene: TRBJ1-3; d_gene: TRBD1; v_gene: TRBV9; CDR3nt: TGTGCCAGCAGCCCTGACGGGACAGTGGAAAACACCATATATTTT; CDR3aa: CASSPDGTVENTIYF
abundance: NA; j_gene: TRBJ2-1; d_gene: TRBD1; v_gene: TRBV4-1; CDR3nt: TGCGCCAGCAGCCAAGAGGGGACAGGGGCAGGTGAGCAGTTCTTC; CDR3aa: CASSQEGTGAGEQFF
abundance: NA; j_gene: TRBJ2-5; d_gene: TRBD2; v_gene: TRBV5-1; CDR3nt: TGCGCCAGCAGCTTGGTTCCTAGCGGGGGCTCAGAGACCCAGTACTTC; CDR3aa: CASSLVPSGGSETQYF
abundance: NA; j_gene: TRBJ2-1; d_gene: TRBD1; v_gene: TRBV19; CDR3nt: TGTGCCAGTAGGGGACAGGGATCAAATGAGCAGTTCTTC; CDR3aa: CASRGQGSNEQFF
abundance: NA; j_gene: TRBJ1-2; d_gene: NA; v_gene: TRBV10-2; CDR3nt: TGCGCCAGCAGTGGAACGGGAACCCCTTATGGCTACACCTTC; CDR3aa: CASSGTGTPYGYTF
abundance: NA; j_gene: TRBJ1-1; d_gene: NA; v_gene: TRBV7-9; CDR3nt: TGTTCCAGCAGCTTAGCTGCGAGTGAAGCTTTCTTT; CDR3aa: CSSSLAASEAFF
abundance: NA; j_gene: TRBJ2-5; d_gene: NA; v_gene: TRBV6-5; CDR3nt: TGTGCCAGCAGTTACTCGGGGCAAAGCCAAGAGACCCAGTACTTC; CDR3aa: CASSYSGQSQETQYF
abundance: few; j_gene: TRBJ1-1; d_gene: NA; v_gene: TRBV10-3; CDR3nt: TGTGCCATCACTGACGGTATGAACACTGAAGCTTTCTTT; CDR3aa: CAITDGMNTEAFF
abundance: NA; j_gene: TRBJ1-1; d_gene: NA; v_gene: TRBV19; CDR3nt: TGTGCCAGTAGTATAGGTTGGGGGGAGAACACTGAAGCTTTCTTT; CDR3aa: CASSIGWGENTEAFF
abundance: once; j_gene: TRBJ2-3; d_gene: NA; v_gene: TRBV5-1; CDR3nt: TGCGCCAGCAGCTATCTAGGTGATACGCAGTATTTT; CDR3aa: CASSYLGDTQYF
abundance: NA; j_gene: TRBJ2-5; d_gene: TRBD2; v_gene: TRBV6-1; CDR3nt: TGTGCCAGCAGTGGGCGACTAGCGGGGGGCCAAGAGACCCAGTACTTC; CDR3aa: CASSGRLAGGQETQYF
abundance: NA; j_gene: TRBJ2-5; d_gene: NA; v_gene: TRBV4-2; CDR3nt: TGTGCCAGCAGCCAAGAGTATCGGGGGCAAGAGACCCAGTACTTC; CDR3aa: CASSQEYRGQETQYF
abundance: NA; j_gene: TRBJ2-1; d_gene: NA; v_gene: TRBV15; CDR3nt: TGTGCCACCAGCAGAGATCTCGCGGGTAATGAGCAGTTCTTC; CDR3aa: CATSRDLAGNEQFF
abundance: NA; j_gene: TRBJ2-3; d_gene: NA; v_gene: TRBV7-8; CDR3nt: TGTGCCAGCAGCCTAAGCCTACGTAGCACAGATACGCAGTATTTT; CDR3aa: CASSLSLRSTDTQYF
abundance: NA; j_gene: TRBJ2-1; d_gene: NA; v_gene: TRBV4-1; CDR3nt: TGCGCCAGCAGCAAGAGCACCTACAATGAGCAGTTCTTC; CDR3aa: CASSKSTYNEQFF
abundance: NA; j_gene: TRBJ2-7; d_gene: TRBD2; v_gene: TRBV5-4; CDR3nt: TGTGCCAGCAGCTCTCCGGGACTACCCTACGAGCAGTACTTC; CDR3aa: CASSSPGLPYEQYF
abundance: NA; j_gene: TRBJ2-6; d_gene: TRBD2; v_gene: TRBV7-9; CDR3nt: TGTGCCAGCAGCCCGGGGGGTGGGGCCAACGTCCTGACTTTC; CDR3aa: CASSPGGGANVLTF
abundance: NA; j_gene: TRBJ2-7; d_gene: NA; v_gene: TRBV27; CDR3nt: TGTGCCAGCAGCTATGGGCAGAGATTCTACGAGCAGTACTTC; CDR3aa: CASSYGQRFYEQYF
abundance: NA; j_gene: TRBJ2-2; d_gene: TRBD2; v_gene: TRBV27; CDR3nt: TGTGCCAGCAGTTTAGGGCTAGCGGTCACCGGGGAGCTGTTTTTT; CDR3aa: CASSLGLAVTGELFF